A single sample is the source of the 7 T cell receptor beta chains below, sequenced in a study of T cell responses to AZD1222 COVID-19 vaccine. Profiling relied on immunoSEQ multiplex PCR, and the TCRdb table lists in-frame clones only, not all of them. The sample includes roughly 180,000 clones, around 94% of them seen just once. This sample comprised peripheral blood, obtained 28 days after the second AZD1222 dose. Source of these receptors: an adult who received the AZD1222 COVID-19 vaccine.

The CDR3 bases are TGCGCCAGCAGCCAAGATCGGGCCGAACGAGTGAAGTACTTC. Encoded protein: CASSQDRAERVKYF. The chain uses TRBV4-3 and TRBJ2-7; no clear D. V lost 0 bases to trimming and J lost 11 bases, with 17 bases between them. Germline values: CDR1 LGHNA, CDR2 YSLEER. The CDR3 is 14 residues long.

The V call is TRBV27, the J call TRBJ2-1; the D call may be TRBD1 or TRBD2 (5 bases each). This CDR3 has 15 amino acids. Trimming removed 7 bases from V and 6 bases from J, with 19 bases in between. CDR1 is MNHEY and CDR2 is SMNVEV in the germline V gene (reference sequence). The CDR3 sequence is CASTARSGSPNEQFF. The CDR3 region has the DNA TGTGCCAGCACAGCCCGCTCAGGGAGCCCCAATGAGCAGTTCTTC.

This sequence joins TRBV7-6 and TRBJ1-2; the D is unclear. Germline V lookup: CDR1 SGHVS, CDR2 FNYEAQ. CDR3 length: 15 residues. Trimming took 1 base from V and 8 from J, leaving 17 bases between them. This CDR3 is CASSLVSTGLGGYTF. CDR3 coding DNA: TGTGCCAGCAGCTTAGTCTCCACCGGACTAGGAGGCTACACCTTC.

V gene TRBV9 combines with J gene TRBJ1-4, with D possibly being TRBD1 (6 bases). The germline V gene has CDR1 SGDLS and CDR2 YYNGEE. V shed 0 bases and J shed 0 bases, with 15 bases lying between them. The length of the CDR3 is 18 residues. The CDR3, as DNA: TGTGCCAGCAGCGTAGGAGAAGGGGGAGTAGCAACTAATGAAAAACTGTTTTTT. The encoded protein is CASSVGEGGVATNEKLFF.

The gene calls are TRBV12-3 or TRBV12-4 and TRBJ2-7; 8 nucleotides match TRBD2. This CDR3 is built from 13 residues. V was pared by 4 bases and J by 3 bases, with 2 bases of the junction left unmatched. The CDR3 spells CASSSGLDYEQYF. The CDR3 coding sequence is TGTGCCAGCAGTTCGGGACTAGACTACGAGCAGTACTTC.

This clone turned up a few times. The rearrangement joins TRBV6-5 to TRBJ1-1; 7 nucleotides match TRBD1. The V gene end was trimmed by 6 bases and the J gene end by 4 bases; junction bases not matched to a gene: 5. CDR1 MNHEY and CDR2 SVGAGI come from the germline V gene. The CDR3 sequence is 13 residues long. CDR3 coding DNA: TGTGCCAGCAGGAAACAGGGGAGCACTGAAGCTTTCTTT. Translating it yields CASRKQGSTEAFF.

The chain is built from TRBV7-2 and TRBJ2-7; 8 bases map to TRBD1. CDR1 is SGHTA, CDR2 FQGNSA, per germline. The CDR3 has 14 residues. V lost 5 bases to trimming and J lost 6 bases; unmatched junction nucleotides: 9. CDR3 in DNA: TGTGCCAGCAGCACGGCGACAGGGGCCGCCGAGCAGTACTTC. It is translated as CASSTATGAAEQYF.